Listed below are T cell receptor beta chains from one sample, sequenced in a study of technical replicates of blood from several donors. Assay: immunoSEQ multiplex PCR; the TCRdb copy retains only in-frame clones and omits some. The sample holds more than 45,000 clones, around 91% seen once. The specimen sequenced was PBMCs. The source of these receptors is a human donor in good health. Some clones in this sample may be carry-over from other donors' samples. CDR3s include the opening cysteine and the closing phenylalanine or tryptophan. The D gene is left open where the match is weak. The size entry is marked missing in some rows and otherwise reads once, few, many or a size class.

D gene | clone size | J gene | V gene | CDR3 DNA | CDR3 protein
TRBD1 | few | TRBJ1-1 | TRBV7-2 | TGTGCCAGCAGCTTAAACAGGGGGCTGAACACTGAAGCTTTCTTT | CASSLNRGLNTEAFF
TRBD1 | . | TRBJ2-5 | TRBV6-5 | TGTGCCAGCGGTTACAGGGGTGAGACCCAGTACTTC | CASGYRGETQYF
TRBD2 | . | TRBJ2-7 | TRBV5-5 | TGTGCCAGCAGCTTGGGGATTGCTAGCGGGAGTTTCTCCTACGAGCAGTACTTC | CASSLGIASGSFSYEQYF
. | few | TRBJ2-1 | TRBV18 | TGTGCCAGCTCACCAGGGACAGAGCAGTTCTTC | CASSPGTEQFF
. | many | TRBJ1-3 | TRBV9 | TGTGCCAGCAAAGCAGGGACTGGAAACACCATATATTTT | CASKAGTGNTIYF
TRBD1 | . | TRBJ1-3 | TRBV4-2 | TGTGCCAGCAGCCGCACAGGGGGTGGTTCTGGAAACACCATATATTTT | CASSRTGGGSGNTIYF
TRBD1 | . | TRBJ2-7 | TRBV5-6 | TGTGCCAGCAGCGCCGGGACAGGGGGGACCTACGAGCAGTACTTC | CASSAGTGGTYEQYF
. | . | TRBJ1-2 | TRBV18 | TGTGCCAGCTCATCCAATAACAGGCGATCCAGGGGCTCCTTCTATGGCTACACCTTC | CASSSNNRRSRGSFYGYTF
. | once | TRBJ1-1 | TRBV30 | TGTGCCTGGAGTGTAGGGGCCTTGACTGAAGCTTTCTTT | CAWSVGALTEAFF
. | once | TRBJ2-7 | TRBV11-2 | TGTGCCAGCAGTCTCCGAGATACCTACGAGCAGTACTTC | CASSLRDTYEQYF
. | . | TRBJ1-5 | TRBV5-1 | TGCGCCAGCAGCTTAGGGGTTGGGAGCAATCAGCCCCAGCATTTT | CASSLGVGSNQPQHF
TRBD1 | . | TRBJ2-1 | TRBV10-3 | TGTGCCAACGCGGACAGGGGGGATGAGCAGTTCTTC | CANADRGDEQFF
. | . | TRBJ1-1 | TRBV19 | TGTGCCAGTAGTCCACGTTCGCGGATGAACACTGAAGCTTTCTTT | CASSPRSRMNTEAFF
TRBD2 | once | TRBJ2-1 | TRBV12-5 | TGTGCTAGTGGGGGCCCACCGGGACTAGCGGTTAGCTCCTACAATGAGCAGTTCTTC | CASGGPPGLAVSSYNEQFF
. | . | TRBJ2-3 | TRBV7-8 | TGTGCCAGCAGCTTCCTCGTGGAGATGGATACGCAGTATTTT | CASSFLVEMDTQYF
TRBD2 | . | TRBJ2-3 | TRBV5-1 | TGCGCCAGCAGCTTGGCCGGACTAGCGGGAGGAAAAGATACGCAGTATTTT | CASSLAGLAGGKDTQYF
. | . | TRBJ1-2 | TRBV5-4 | TGTGCCAGCAGCCTACCTCCCCCCGGGGCTAACTATGGCTACACCTTC | CASSLPPPGANYGYTF
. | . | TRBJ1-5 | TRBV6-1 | TGTGCCAGCAGGGCGGAACCCTATAGCAATCAGCCCCAGCATTTT | CASRAEPYSNQPQHF
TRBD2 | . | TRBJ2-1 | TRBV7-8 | TGTGCCAGCAGCCTGGGACTAGCGGGCGTCGGTGAGCAGTTCTTC | CASSLGLAGVGEQFF
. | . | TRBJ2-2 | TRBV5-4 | TGTGCCAGCAGCCCGAAAGCAACTAGGAACACCGGGGAGCTGTTTTTT | CASSPKATRNTGELFF
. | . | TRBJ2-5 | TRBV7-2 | TGTGCCAGCAGCAGGGGGAGGGAAGAGACCCAGTACTTC | CASSRGREETQYF
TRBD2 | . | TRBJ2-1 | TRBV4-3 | TGCGCCAGCAGCCAAGATTCTGCGGGAGGAGGTCAGCAGTTCTTC | CASSQDSAGGGQQFF
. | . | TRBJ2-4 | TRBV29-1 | TGCAGCGTTGAATACGACTACTCGGGCATTCAGTACTTC | CSVEYDYSGIQYF
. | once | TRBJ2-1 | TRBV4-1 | TGCGCCAGCAGCCTACAATCACTCATAAGTAACGCGGATGAGCAGTTCTTC | CASSLQSLISNADEQFF
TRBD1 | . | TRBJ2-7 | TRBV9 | TGTGCCAGCAACTCCGGACAGGGATCCTACGAGCAGTACTTC | CASNSGQGSYEQYF
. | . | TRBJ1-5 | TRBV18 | TGTGCCAGCTCGTCAGGGAAAGTTGGCAATCAGCCCCAGCATTTT | CASSSGKVGNQPQHF